This T cell receptor beta chain appears in the sequencing data of a study of preoperative IRX-2 immunotherapy in early breast cancer. Measured with immunoSEQ multiplex PCR; TCRdb has only the in-frame clones, and not every one. The sample holds 95,000 to 100,000 clones, 70% to 90% seen once. V was pared by 5 bases and J by 3 bases, with 5 bases between. In germline, CDR1 is LNHDA, CDR2 SQIVND (reference sequence). The CDR3 runs to 12 residues. Treatment in this sample: preoperative locoregional IRX-2 cytokine immunotherapy. Preoperative locoregional IRX-2 cytokine immunotherapy was tested in the phase Ib source study.

The receptor was derived from a human donor with breast cancer. The chain is built from TRBV19 and TRBJ1-3; D uncertain. The source was tumor tissue, collected after IRX-2 immunotherapy. CDR3 sequence reads: CASSPVGNTIYF. The DNA of the CDR3 is TGTGCCAGTAGTCCTGTTGGAAACACCATATATTTT.